These 5 T cell receptor beta chains were sequenced from one sample in a study of regulatory T cells in long-lasting Graves disease. Sample time point: newly diagnosed GD, antithyroid drugs for less than 3 months. From PBMCs, RNA was extracted and then used to make the TCR library. iRepertoire HTBI primers and Arm-PCR of CDR3 regions built TCR beta libraries. One entry per CDR3 protein results from TCRdb running MiXCR on the multiplex PCR reads. The sample holds some 250,000 distinct CDR3 sequences, about 19% seen once. Sample: peripheral blood mononuclear cells (PBMCs), taken at new diagnosis, from a patient treated with antithyroid drugs. All receptors come from a female donor with Graves disease.

This clonotype was recorded a few times. The chain employs TRBV18 and TRBJ1-2; a weak D match, TRBD1 (6 bases). The length of the CDR3 is 17 residues. Per germline, CDR1 KGHSH and CDR2 LQKENI. V lost 1 base to trimming and J lost 0 bases, with 15 bases between them. The CDR3: CASSPLSGQTANYGYTF. The CDR3, as DNA: TGTGCCAGCTCACCACTCTCAGGACAGACCGCTAACTATGGCTACACCTTC.

In the case of this clonotype: A far larger clone is off by one base, so a read error is likely. The chain uses TRBV2 and TRBJ2-1; D is undetermined. The J call may not be correct, given that the DNA end is closer to TRBJ2-5. The CDR3 loop spans 12 amino acids. Germline CDR1 SNHLY, CDR2 FYNNEI. CDR3 bases: TGTGCCAGCAGAGTCACGCAAGAGACCCAGTACTTC. It translates to CASRVTQETQYF.

This clonotype was seen more than once but under ten times. This may come from a read error, since a much larger clone is one base off. The chain employs TRBV4-2 and TRBJ2-7; D is unresolved. This CDR3 has 13 residues. Looked up from germline, CDR1 is LGHNA and CDR2 is YNFKEQ. V lost 0 bases, J lost 0 bases, and 3 bases lay in between. The CDR3 DNA sequence: TGTGCCAGCAGCCAAGAATACTCCTACGAGCAGTACTTC. This gives the protein CASSQEYSYEQYF.

This clonotype has a count of ten or more. This chain uses TRBV11-2 with TRBJ2-1, with TRBD2 identical over 8 bases. The CDR3 is 15 amino acids. The ends lost 8 bases at V and 7 bases at J; junction bases unmatched: 13. Per germline, CDR1 SGHAT and CDR2 FQNNGV. The CDR3 is CASVRRLAGQNEQFF. The CDR3 DNA reads as TGTGCCAGCGTTCGGAGGCTAGCGGGTCAAAATGAGCAGTTCTTC. The variable domain in full, completed from reference TRBV11-2 and TRBJ2-1, reads EAGVAQSPRYKIIEKRQSVAFWCNPISGHATLYWYQQILGQGPKLLIQFQNNGVVDDSQLPKDRFSAERLKGVDSTLKIQPAKLEDSAVYLCASVRRLAGQNEQFFGPGTRLTVL.

This clonotype was seen a few times. The chain links TRBV7-2 to TRBJ1-1; D not resolved. Between the trimmed V and J ends, which lost 5 bases and 1 base, there was a span of 11 bases. In germline, CDR1 is SGHTA, CDR2 FQGNSA. CDR3 length equals 14 residues. The CDR3 nucleotides are TGTGCCAGCAGCCCCGCCGGAGGGAACACTGAAGCTTTCTTT. It encodes CASSPAGGNTEAFF.